This T cell receptor (beta chain) came from a study of blood T cell repertoires in COVID-19. Across the whole study: The origin of the acute and convalescent COVID-19 samples was the United States, Italy and Spain. PBMCs, B-cell-depleted T cells, or T cells were the source of the cDNA or gDNA that made up the material.

Germline lookup yields CDR1 SEHNR and CDR2 FQNEAQ (reference sequence). V shed 5 bases and J shed 0 bases, with 9 bases lying between them. The CDR3 loop spans 14 amino acids. This clone was observed once. Sequenced by immunoSEQ multiplex PCR; TCRdb stores in-frame clones only, minus some. This table has about 280,000 clones, 70% to 90% appearing once. The TCR originated in an older woman with acute or convalescent COVID-19. Sequencing used peripheral blood. V usage is TRBV7-9 and J usage is TRBJ2-3; D gene ambiguous. The CDR3 DNA sequence: TGTGCCAGCAGCCCCGGTCTGAGCACAGATACGCAGTATTTT. It yields the protein CASSPGLSTDTQYF.